The 21 T cell receptor beta chains below were found in one sample sequenced in a study of persistence of HIV-infected CD4 T cells (dated by TCRdb to the early 2020s). In light of the paper, this sample's treatment or condition label describes: suppressive antiretroviral therapy. As a nonspecific positive control representing the CD4+ T cell repertoire, cells were stimulated with anti-CD3/anti-CD28 magnetic beads. Responding CD4+ T cells were sorted by upregulation of both CD40 ligand and CD69. The antigens these receptors bind are not known. TCRbeta repertoires were sequenced from genomic DNA with the immunoSEQ hsTCRB assay version 4 in survey mode. TCRdb took over this immuneACCESS table, retaining in-frame rearrangements with V and J assigned. Such tables are incomplete; in checked studies, under half of the missing clones stem from an unresolved V gene, and the remainder is unexplained. This sample has around 35,000 clones in its table, and approximately 90% of those were observed once. The ten largest clones add up to approximately 1.4% of the sample.

Sample: CD4+ T cells sorted from PBMCs after approximately 18-hour stimulation, taken from a patient who received antiretroviral therapy. The cell subset or site label, as the study defines it: CD40L+CD69+ CD4 T cells responding to anti-CD3/anti-CD28 beads, representing the overall repertoire. The receptors shown here come from an adult man with HIV who was CMV-seropositive.

The CDR3 sequence is CSAGTAGYTF. The CDR3, as DNA: TGCAGTGCGGGGACCGCTGGCTACACCTTC. The rearrangement joins TRBV20-1 to TRBJ1-2; TRBD1 might be the D (5 bases). The CDR3 extends over 10 amino acids. Germline values: CDR1 DFQATT, CDR2 SNEGSKA (reference sequence). V gave up 6 bases and J gave up 7 bases, with 9 bases separating them.

This chain uses TRBV5-1 with TRBJ1-5; D remains ambiguous. V dropped 0 bases and J dropped 0 bases, with 7 bases sitting between them. The CDR3 is made up of 15 amino acids. Germline CDR1 reads SGHRS; CDR2 reads YFSETQ. The CDR3 sequence: CASSLDGDSNQPQHF. The CDR3 DNA follows: TGCGCCAGCAGCTTGGACGGGGATAGCAATCAGCCCCAGCATTTT. Full variable domain (missing parts from reference TRBV5-1 and TRBJ1-5): KAGVTQTPRYLIKTRGQQVTLSCSPISGHRSVSWYQQTPGQGLQFLFEYFSETQRNKGNFPGRFSGRQFSNSRSEMNVSTLELGDSALYLCASSLDGDSNQPQHFGDGTRLSIL.

CDR3 sequence: CAISEPGQSNTEAFF. In DNA form, the CDR3 reads TGTGCCATCAGTGAACCGGGACAATCGAACACTGAAGCTTTCTTT. The J gene is TRBJ1-1, the V gene TRBV10-3; weak D call: TRBD1 (6 bases). The CDR3 extends over 15 amino acids. Trimming stripped 3 bases from V and 1 base from J, with 12 bases between. Germline CDR1 and CDR2: ENHRY and SYGVKD.

The chain carries TRBV18 and TRBJ2-1; the D gene is possibly TRBD1 (5 bases). V lost 6 bases, J lost 0 bases, and 12 bases lay in between. CDR3 length: 15 residues. CDR1 KGHSH and CDR2 LQKENI come from the germline V gene. CDR3 sequence (DNA): TGTGCCAGCTCTCCCGACAGAAGCTCCTACAATGAGCAGTTCTTC. Residues: CASSPDRSSYNEQFF.

V and J are TRBV19 and TRBJ1-1; D not resolved. This CDR3 is 15 amino acids long. Trimming left V 5 bases short and J 4 bases short, with 17 bases between. The V gene's germline CDR1 is LNHDA and CDR2 SQIVND (reference sequence). CDR3 amino acids: CASSFLLSRGTEAFF. CDR3 nucleotides: TGTGCCAGTAGTTTCCTATTAAGCCGGGGCACTGAAGCTTTCTTT.

The chain couples TRBV18 to TRBJ1-1; 7 nucleotides match TRBD1. Germline V gene sequence: CDR1 KGHSH, CDR2 LQKENI. V was clipped by 3 bases and J by 0 bases; unmatched bases: 4. The CDR3 is made up of 15 amino acids. The CDR3 nucleotides are TGTGCCAGCTCACCTCAGACAGGGTTGAACACTGAAGCTTTCTTT. This encodes CASSPQTGLNTEAFF.

V is TRBV15 and J is TRBJ2-5; a possible D gene is TRBD1 (6 bases). Per germline, CDR1 LNHNV and CDR2 YYDKDF (reference sequence). CDR3 length: 13 amino acids. The V and J ends lost 6 bases and 1 base respectively, with 9 bases between them. As DNA, the CDR3 is TGTGCCACCAGGGGCAGGGGCCAAGAGACCCAGTACTTC. Encoded protein: CATRGRGQETQYF.

Details on this clone: The same CDR3 is also encoded by other DNA sequences in this sample. J is TRBJ1-5 and V is TRBV6-2 or TRBV6-3; 9 positions match TRBD1. CDR1 is MNHEY, CDR2 SVGEGT, per germline. CDR3 size: 19 residues. V lost 5 bases, J lost 4 bases, and 18 bases stayed unmatched. CDR3 protein: CASSKKGAQGAPINQPQHF. As DNA, the CDR3 is TGTGCCAGCAGTAAAAAAGGGGCACAGGGGGCACCCATAAATCAGCCCCAGCATTTT.

J is TRBJ1-1 and V is TRBV7-2; no clear D gene. The V gene lost 1 base and the J gene lost 6 bases, with 9 bases spanning the gap. This CDR3 has 13 residues. Looked up from germline, CDR1 is SGHTA and CDR2 is FQGNSA. The CDR3 DNA sequence: TGTGCCAGCAGCTTAGGGGGTGCCCCTGAAGCTTTCTTT. This encodes CASSLGGAPEAFF.

The CDR3 spells CASSRNRDSAEKLFF. DNA of the CDR3: TGTGCCAGCAGCCGCAACCGGGACAGCGCTGAAAAACTGTTTTTT. The chain employs TRBV14 and TRBJ1-4; 7 nucleotides align to TRBD1. This CDR3 has 15 residues. Germline V gene data show CDR1 as SGHDN and CDR2 as FVKESK. Trimming removed 4 bases from V and 7 bases from J; junction bases left unmatched: 9.

This clone was observed a few times. The chain joins TRBV5-1 to TRBJ2-7; D remains ambiguous. The CDR3 contains 14 residues. With 5 bases removed from V and 2 bases from J, the gap between germline ends came to 14 bases. CDR1 is SGHRS and CDR2 is YFSETQ in the germline V gene. The CDR3 nucleotides read TGCGCCAGCAGGGAAGGCACATACACCTACGAGCAGTACTTC. Translating it yields CASREGTYTYEQYF.

This clone was observed a single time. The J gene is TRBJ1-2, the V gene TRBV4-2; D gene ambiguous. The CDR3 is made up of 14 amino acids. Germline-derived CDR1 and CDR2 are LGHNA and YNFKEQ. Trimming removed 1 base at V and 0 bases at J, with 6 bases between. This CDR3 reads CASSQGGANYGYTF. The CDR3 DNA is TGTGCCAGCAGCCAAGGCGGGGCTAACTATGGCTACACCTTC.

The chain couples TRBV6-5 to TRBJ1-5; D remains unclear. The germline gives CDR1 MNHEY, CDR2 SVGAGI. This CDR3 is 13 amino acids long. Trimming left V 1 base short and J 5 bases short, with 6 bases between. In DNA, the CDR3 is TGTGCCAGCAGTTACTACCTAGATCAGCCCCAGCATTTT. Encoded protein: CASSYYLDQPQHF.

The chain carries TRBV6-1 and TRBJ2-1; 9 bases fit TRBD1. Germline V gives CDR1 MNHNS, CDR2 SASEGT. Unmatched junction bases numbered 11, after V lost 4 bases and J lost 7 bases. The CDR3 covers 16 residues. The CDR3 is CASSGHGTGLLNEQFF. In DNA, the CDR3 is TGTGCCAGCAGTGGTCATGGGACAGGGCTCCTTAATGAGCAGTTCTTC.

This rearrangement joins TRBV3-1 (or the pseudogene TRBV3-2) to TRBJ1-4; D call uncertain. Germline values: CDR1 LGHDT, CDR2 YNNKEL (reference sequence). This CDR3 has 14 amino acids. V was pared by 1 base and J by 7 bases, with 10 bases between. The CDR3 spells CASSQASSREKLFF. The CDR3 nucleotides are TGTGCCAGCAGCCAAGCTTCGAGCCGTGAAAAACTGTTTTTT.

V usage is TRBV25-1 and J usage is TRBJ1-2; 8 bases align to TRBD1. J lost 8 bases, V lost 6 bases, and 8 bases had no gene match. This CDR3 contains 13 residues. CDR1 and CDR2 from the germline V gene are MGHDK and SYGVNS. The chain's CDR3 is CASRTAGGGGYTF. The CDR3 coding sequence is TGTGCCAGCAGAACCGCAGGGGGCGGGGGCTACACCTTC.

The chain couples TRBV5-1 to TRBJ2-7; 8 nucleotides agree with TRBD1. V was pared by 3 bases and J by 5 bases, with 10 bases of the junction left unmatched. The CDR3 has 15 amino acids. Looked up from germline, CDR1 is SGHRS and CDR2 is YFSETQ. CDR3 DNA: TGCGCCAGCAGCTGGACCGGGACAGGCGGCGACGAGCAGTACTTC. This translates into CASSWTGTGGDEQYF.

This chain connects TRBV29-1 to TRBJ2-3; the match to TRBD2 covers 10 bases. CDR3 length: 14 amino acids. V gave up 5 bases and J gave up 1 base; unmatched junction bases: 3. Germline V CDR1 and CDR2: SQVTM, ANQGSEA. The CDR3 DNA reads TGCAGCGTTTACGGGACTAGCGGCACAGATACGCAGTATTTT. The encoded protein is CSVYGTSGTDTQYF.

The chain links TRBV5-1 to TRBJ2-5; tentatively, D is TRBD1 (6 bases). This CDR3 is 13 amino acids long. Germline V CDR1 and CDR2: SGHRS, YFSETQ. Trimming pared 5 bases from V and 2 bases from J, leaving 10 bases between. The CDR3 sequence: CASSSTGQETQYF. The CDR3, as DNA: TGCGCCAGCAGTTCGACAGGACAAGAGACCCAGTACTTC.

The chain has TRBV7-2 and TRBJ1-5, with D perhaps TRBD1 (6 bases). CDR1 and CDR2 (germline): SGHTA, FQGNSA. The CDR3 is 18 residues long. Trimming removed 6 bases from V and 0 bases from J, with 21 bases in between. CDR3 bases: TGTGCCAGCAGTCAGACAGGAAGCCTTCTCCATAGCAATCAGCCCCAGCATTTT. Translated: CASSQTGSLLHSNQPQHF.

The rearrangement joins TRBV30 to TRBJ1-2; the D is unclear. Per germline, CDR1 GTSNPN and CDR2 SVGIG (reference sequence). V lost 4 bases, J lost 0 bases, and 15 bases lay in between. The CDR3 spans 15 residues. The CDR3 loop reads CAWTPAARTNYGYTF. CDR3 DNA sequence: TGTGCCTGGACCCCAGCGGCGAGGACTAACTATGGCTACACCTTC.